Listed below are T cell receptor beta chains from one sample, sequenced in a study of T cells in Graves' hyperthyroidism and ophthalmopathy. TCRdb re-derived calls from the multiplex PCR reads in MiXCR, one entry per CDR3 protein. Among under 700,000 distinct CDR3 sequences listed, roughly 17% were seen once. What was sequenced was blood. These receptors came from a woman between 18 and 29 years old with Graves' hyperthyroidism. The CDR3 runs from the conserved cysteine through the conserved F or W. Fields, in order: clone size, V gene, D gene, J gene, CDR3 protein, CDR3 DNA. A D gene is named only where the DNA matches it firmly. The size field is filled for only some rows; it gives once, few, many or a size class.

clone_size: many
v_call: TRBV28
d_call: NA
j_call: TRBJ2-5
cdr3_aa: CASSSGTVKETQYF
cdr3_nt: TGTGCCAGCAGTTCCGGGACGGTAAAAGAGACCCAGTACTTC

clone_size: few
v_call: TRBV20-1
d_call: TRBD1
j_call: TRBJ2-1
cdr3_aa: CSARDFPGQGYNEQFF
cdr3_nt: TGCAGTGCTAGAGACTTTCCGGGACAGGGGTACAATGAGCAGTTCTTC

clone_size: NA
v_call: TRBV7-2
d_call: NA
j_call: TRBJ2-7
cdr3_aa: CASSQALVAKRTYEQYF
cdr3_nt: TGTGCCAGCAGCCAAGCTTTGGTAGCCAAAAGGACCTACGAGCAGTACTTC

clone_size: NA
v_call: TRBV19
d_call: NA
j_call: TRBJ2-7
cdr3_aa: CASRDLKTYEQYF
cdr3_nt: TGTGCCAGTAGGGACCTGAAGACCTACGAGCAGTACTTC

clone_size: few
v_call: TRBV7-9
d_call: TRBD1
j_call: TRBJ2-2
cdr3_aa: CASSSRTGRRGNTGELFF
cdr3_nt: TGTGCCAGCAGCTCCCGGACAGGGCGGCGGGGGAACACCGGGGAGCTGTTTTTT

clone_size: NA
v_call: TRBV12-3/TRBV12-4
d_call: NA
j_call: TRBJ2-5
cdr3_aa: CASRRGRAFQETQYF
cdr3_nt: TGTGCCAGCAGACGGGGACGGGCGTTCCAAGAGACCCAGTACTTC

clone_size: NA
v_call: TRBV15
d_call: NA
j_call: TRBJ2-7
cdr3_aa: CATSEGDSLVNEQYF
cdr3_nt: TGTGCCACCAGCGAGGGGGACTCCCTCGTAAACGAGCAGTACTTC

clone_size: NA
v_call: TRBV5-1
d_call: TRBD2
j_call: TRBJ2-3
cdr3_aa: CASSLVMGGPINTQYF
cdr3_nt: TGCGCCAGCAGCCTGGTGATGGGAGGGCCTATTAATACGCAGTATTTT

clone_size: many
v_call: TRBV12-3/TRBV12-4
d_call: TRBD2
j_call: TRBJ2-1
cdr3_aa: CAINSLAGGNEQFF
cdr3_nt: TGTGCCATTAACTCCCTAGCGGGAGGCAATGAGCAGTTCTTC

clone_size: NA
v_call: TRBV3-1
d_call: NA
j_call: TRBJ1-5
cdr3_aa: CASSRDPQGPQHF
cdr3_nt: TGTGCCAGCAGTCGGGACCCCCAGGGGCCCCAGCATTTT

clone_size: NA
v_call: TRBV10-2
d_call: TRBD2
j_call: TRBJ2-6
cdr3_aa: CASRIAGGVLTF
cdr3_nt: TGCGCCAGCAGGATAGCGGGAGGCGTCCTGACTTTC

clone_size: few
v_call: TRBV7-3
d_call: NA
j_call: TRBJ2-3
cdr3_aa: CASSFTAKLTDTQYF
cdr3_nt: TGTGCCAGCAGCTTTACGGCTAAACTCACAGATACGCAGTATTTT

clone_size: NA
v_call: TRBV19
d_call: NA
j_call: TRBJ1-4
cdr3_aa: CASRAPGRRGEKLFF
cdr3_nt: TGTGCCAGTAGAGCTCCGGGCAGGAGGGGTGAAAAACTGTTTTTT

clone_size: many
v_call: TRBV7-9
d_call: NA
j_call: TRBJ2-7
cdr3_aa: CASSPRDRSYEQYF
cdr3_nt: TGTGCCAGCAGCCCAAGGGACCGCTCCTACGAGCAGTACTTC

clone_size: many
v_call: TRBV6-2/TRBV6-3
d_call: TRBD1
j_call: TRBJ1-2
cdr3_aa: CASSSTGERGYGYTF
cdr3_nt: TGTGCCAGCAGTTCCACAGGGGAAAGGGGCTATGGCTACACCTTC

clone_size: few
v_call: TRBV6-1
d_call: NA
j_call: TRBJ2-6
cdr3_aa: CASSIRSGANVLTF
cdr3_nt: TGTGCCAGCAGCATTCGCTCTGGGGCCAACGTCCTGACTTTC

clone_size: many
v_call: TRBV30
d_call: TRBD1
j_call: TRBJ2-3
cdr3_aa: CAWRTRGLGTQYF
cdr3_nt: TGTGCCTGGAGGACCAGGGGGTTGGGTACGCAGTATTTT

clone_size: many
v_call: TRBV12-3/TRBV12-4
d_call: NA
j_call: TRBJ1-1
cdr3_aa: CASTSTPDGYTDAFF
cdr3_nt: TGTGCCAGCACCTCAACCCCGGACGGCTACACTGACGCTTTCTTT

clone_size: few
v_call: TRBV6-1
d_call: NA
j_call: TRBJ2-3
cdr3_aa: CASGATWDTDTQYF
cdr3_nt: TGTGCCAGCGGGGCAACTTGGGATACAGATACGCAGTATTTT

clone_size: few
v_call: TRBV6-1
d_call: NA
j_call: TRBJ1-2
cdr3_aa: CASGKQIFYGYTF
cdr3_nt: TGTGCCAGCGGAAAACAGATATTCTATGGCTACACCTTC

clone_size: many
v_call: TRBV13
d_call: TRBD2
j_call: TRBJ2-3
cdr3_aa: CASSTPAGDTDTQYF
cdr3_nt: TGTGCCAGCAGCACCCCTGCGGGGGACACAGATACGCAGTATTTT

clone_size: many
v_call: TRBV7-8
d_call: TRBD1
j_call: TRBJ1-5
cdr3_aa: CASSGGGTVNSNQPQHF
cdr3_nt: TGTGCCAGCAGCGGGGGAGGGACAGTTAATAGCAATCAGCCCCAGCATTTT

clone_size: NA
v_call: TRBV6-5
d_call: NA
j_call: TRBJ1-5
cdr3_aa: CASSSSGHNNQPQHF
cdr3_nt: TGTGCCAGCAGTTCCTCGGGACACAACAATCAGCCCCAGCATTTT

clone_size: many
v_call: TRBV4-3
d_call: NA
j_call: TRBJ1-6
cdr3_aa: CASSQETWNNSPLHF
cdr3_nt: TGCGCCAGCAGCCAAGAGACATGGAATAATTCACCCCTCCACTTT

clone_size: NA
v_call: TRBV10-1
d_call: NA
j_call: TRBJ2-5
cdr3_aa: CASSDHRETQYF
cdr3_nt: TGCGCCAGCAGTGACCACAGGGAGACCCAGTACTTC

clone_size: few
v_call: TRBV13
d_call: TRBD1
j_call: TRBJ1-2
cdr3_aa: CASSLGQDNFYGYTF
cdr3_nt: TGTGCCAGCAGCCTGGGACAGGACAACTTCTATGGCTACACCTTC

clone_size: few
v_call: TRBV20-1
d_call: TRBD1
j_call: TRBJ1-5
cdr3_aa: CSAGRQGGQPQHF
cdr3_nt: TGCAGTGCTGGGCGGCAGGGGGGTCAGCCCCAGCATTTT